The T cell receptor (beta chain) described here comes from a study of blood T cell repertoires in COVID-19. Overall study context: Acute and convalescent COVID-19 specimens originated in the United States, Italy and Spain. T cells, B-cell-depleted T cells, or PBMCs supplied cDNA or gDNA.

The germline gives CDR1 MNHEY, CDR2 SVGAGI. This CDR3 contains 16 residues. The V gene lost 3 bases and the J gene lost 0 bases, with 14 bases spanning the gap. Study processing details: Quantification of nucleated cells was approximated via reference gene primer amplification. Clones were read by immunoSEQ multiplex PCR, and TCRdb kept only the in-frame ones, dropping some. V, J and clone size reflect that table, while D and trimming were determined from the DNA. The data contain 200,000 to 300,000 clones, over 75% of them singletons. The J gene is TRBJ1-2, the V gene TRBV6-5, with D uncertain. Sequenced sample: peripheral blood. The clonotype was recovered from a woman in her thirties with acute or convalescent COVID-19. CDR3 sequence (DNA): TGTGCCAGCAGTTATCAACACCGCCTTACTAACTATGGCTACACCTTC. Translating gives CASSYQHRLTNYGYTF.